Following are 30 T cell receptor beta chains from one sample sequenced in a study of cytomegalovirus exposure and HLA in healthy donors. PCR used 60 Vbeta primers and 13 Jbeta primers. Profiled with immunoSEQ multiplex PCR; TCRdb holds only in-frame clones, not every one. The sample has around 160,000 clones; roughly 85% are singletons. The sequencing sample was made of PBMCs. These receptors came from a man in his fifties or sixties in good health and CMV-seropositive.

The V call is TRBV18, the J call TRBJ1-6; TRBD1 agrees at 8 bases. V trimming: 3 bases; J trimming: 6 bases; junction bases outside the gene matches: 13. The CDR3 length is 18 residues. Germline V gene lookup returns CDR1 KGHSH and CDR2 LQKENI. CDR3 sequence reads: CASSPLSGQGYFNSPLHF. The CDR3 DNA reads TGTGCCAGCTCACCCCTATCCGGACAGGGATATTTTAATTCACCCCTCCACTTT.

V is TRBV6-6 and J is TRBJ2-7; 10 bases fit TRBD1. V shed 2 bases and J 5 bases; nucleotides not matched to a gene: 0. Looked up from germline, CDR1 is MNHNY and CDR2 is SVGAGI (reference sequence). The CDR3 covers 13 residues. The DNA for the CDR3 is TGTGCCAGCAGTTACGGGACAGGGGACGAGCAGTACTTC. It is translated as CASSYGTGDEQYF.

The chain couples TRBV4-1 to TRBJ1-2; 8 bases are a match to TRBD1. Germline CDR1 is MGHRA and CDR2 is YSYEKL. Trimming removed 5 bases from V and 7 bases from J; junction bases left unmatched: 12. There are 15 residues in the CDR3. The CDR3 region has the DNA TGCGCCAGCAGCAAACAGGACAGGGATGGCAGTGGCTACACCTTC. Translating it yields CASSKQDRDGSGYTF.

The V call is TRBV5-3, the J call TRBJ2-7; 8 positions match TRBD1. TRBV5-3 is assigned to the ORF class and has an uncertain function. V lost 4 bases and J lost 2; bases outside the gene matches: 2. The length of the CDR3 is 13 residues. CDR3 DNA: TGTGCCAGAAGCCCGACAGGGGCCTACGAGCAGTACTTC. Translating gives CARSPTGAYEQYF.

The chain employs TRBV7-9 and TRBJ1-4; 8 bases match TRBD1. CDR1 is SEHNR and CDR2 is FQNEAQ in the germline V gene (reference sequence). J gave up 5 bases and V 3 bases, and 8 bases lay outside the gene matches. The CDR3 loop spans 16 amino acids. CDR3 sequence (DNA): TGTGCCAGCAGCTTGGGGGGGGGACAGGAAAATGAAAAACTGTTTTTT. It specifies CASSLGGGQENEKLFF. Looking up the rest from reference TRBV7-9 and TRBJ1-4 gives the full variable domain: DTGVSQNPRHKITKRGQNVTFRCDPISEHNRLYWYRQTLGQGPEFLTYFQNEAQLEKSRLLSDRFSAERPKGSFSTLEIQRTEQGDSAMYLCASSLGGGQENEKLFFGSGTQLSVL.

The chain recombines TRBV4-3 with TRBJ1-3; TRBD1 might be the D (5 bases). CDR3 length equals 17 residues. Trimming shortened V by 3 bases and J by 4 bases, and 19 bases separated the two germline ends. Germline values: CDR1 LGHNA, CDR2 YSLEER. In nucleotides, the CDR3 is TGCGCCAGCAGCCATCCCCAGAAGGGGAAAGACGGAAACACCATATATTTT. The encoded protein is CASSHPQKGKDGNTIYF.

The genes are TRBV29-1 and TRBJ2-7; 8 bases line up with TRBD1. Germline CDR1 reads SQVTM; CDR2 reads ANQGSEA. This CDR3 spans 14 amino acids. The ends lost 7 bases at V and 2 bases at J; junction bases unmatched: 10. CDR3 nucleotide sequence: TGCAGCGCTCGACCGGACAGGGTCCCCTACGAGCAGTACTTC. Translated, it gives CSARPDRVPYEQYF.

This chain joins TRBV7-2 and TRBJ2-5; D may be TRBD1 (6 bases). Trimming pared 2 bases from V and 0 bases from J, leaving 13 bases between. CDR1 and CDR2 (germline): SGHTA, FQGNSA. The CDR3 runs 16 residues. The CDR3 loop reads CASSLRPTGYQETQYF. The CDR3 bases are TGTGCCAGCAGCTTACGCCCTACAGGGTACCAAGAGACCCAGTACTTC.

This clone has just one count. The chain employs TRBV7-9 and TRBJ2-5; D remains ambiguous. The CDR3 runs to 13 residues. V was clipped by 1 base and J by 5 bases, with 8 bases between them. Germline CDR1 and CDR2: SEHNR and FQNEAQ (reference sequence). The CDR3 is CASSLVGSETQYF. In DNA form, the CDR3 reads TGTGCCAGCAGCTTAGTGGGCAGTGAGACCCAGTACTTC.

The rearrangement uses TRBV7-8 and TRBJ1-1; possible D gene TRBD1, 6 bases. CDR1 is SGHVS and CDR2 is FQNEAQ in the germline V gene. The V gene lost 7 bases and the J gene lost 4 bases, with 16 bases spanning the gap. The CDR3 covers 14 residues. Written as DNA, the CDR3 is TGTGCCAGCACCCCCCGGGGGGCGGGCACTGAAGCTTTCTTT. Amino acids: CASTPRGAGTEAFF. Full variable domain (rest looked up from reference TRBV7-8 and TRBJ1-1): GAGVSQSPRYKVAKRGQDVALRCDPISGHVSLFWYQQALGQGPEFLTYFQNEAQLDKSGLPSDRFFAERPEGSVSTLKIQRTQQEDSAVYLCASTPRGAGTEAFFGQGTRLTVV.

The chain combines TRBV4-2 with TRBJ2-3, with D hard to call. The germline V and J ends were trimmed by 8 bases and 1 base, with 10 bases remaining between them. The CDR3 is made up of 13 amino acids. Germline CDR1 LGHNA, CDR2 YNFKEQ. For the CDR3, the DNA is TGTGCCAGCGCCTGGAGTCGCACAGATACGCAGTATTTT. Residues: CASAWSRTDTQYF.

This chain links TRBV5-8 with TRBJ1-1; 8 positions agree with TRBD1. Germline CDR1 is SGHTS and CDR2 is YDEGEE. This CDR3 contains 14 residues. With V trimmed by 4 bases and J by 4 bases, 6 bases remained unmatched. The CDR3 loop reads CASSVGQGFTEAFF. The CDR3 DNA is TGTGCCAGCAGCGTAGGACAGGGTTTCACTGAAGCTTTCTTT.

There are a few counts of this clone. This chain joins TRBV6-5 and TRBJ2-2, with TRBD2 matching over 7 bases. Germline trimming cut 4 bases from V and 5 bases from J; bases unmatched to any gene: 10. The germline V gene encodes CDR1 MNHEY and CDR2 SVGAGI. This CDR3 spans 16 amino acids. The CDR3 sequence: CASSSLTSSGTGELFF. For the CDR3, the DNA is TGTGCCAGCAGTTCCTTGACTAGCTCGGGTACCGGGGAGCTGTTTTTT.

The chain carries TRBV30 and TRBJ1-2; 8 nucleotides agree with TRBD1. The V gene end was trimmed by 0 bases and the J gene end by 8 bases; junction bases not matched to a gene: 14. Germline CDR1 is GTSNPN and CDR2 is SVGIG (reference sequence). The CDR3 covers 16 residues. The DNA for the CDR3 is TGTGCCTGGAGTGTACTTCAGGACAGGGTGGGGAAAGGCTACACCTTC. Amino acids: CAWSVLQDRVGKGYTF.

As for this clone: A junction end diverges from the germline sequence, so it may reflect a read error. V gene TRBV6-5 combines with J gene TRBJ2-2; D perhaps matches TRBD2 (5 bases). The CDR3 totals 14 residues. CDR1 MNHEY and CDR2 SVGAGI come from the germline V gene. CDR3 sequence: CASSRRPVVGELVF. The CDR3 coding sequence is TGTGCCAGCAGTCGACGACCGGTGGTCGGGGAGCTGGTTTTT.

The V gene is TRBV5-1, the J gene TRBJ2-7; 8 bases are shared with TRBD2. The CDR3 runs 17 residues. The trim removed 3 bases at V and 3 bases at J, leaving 14 bases unmatched. From germline, CDR1 is SGHRS and CDR2 YFSETQ. The CDR3 DNA reads as TGCGCCAGCAGCTGGGGGGGACTAGGGGCTAAGAACTACGAGCAGTACTTC. This gives the protein CASSWGGLGAKNYEQYF. Based on the CDR3 plus reference TRBV5-1 and TRBJ2-7, the full variable domain is KAGVTQTPRYLIKTRGQQVTLSCSPISGHRSVSWYQQTPGQGLQFLFEYFSETQRNKGNFPGRFSGRQFSNSRSEMNVSTLELGDSALYLCASSWGGLGAKNYEQYFGPGTRLTVT.

The rearrangement uses TRBV19 and TRBJ2-5, with 8 nucleotides matching TRBD1. V was pared by 5 bases and J by 4 bases, with 6 bases of the junction left unmatched. Germline assignment: CDR1 LNHDA and CDR2 SQIVND (reference sequence). The CDR3 has 14 amino acids. The CDR3 loop reads CASSQPGGRETQYF. The DNA of the CDR3 is TGTGCCAGTAGTCAACCAGGGGGCCGAGAGACCCAGTACTTC.

This chain joins TRBV12-5 and TRBJ2-5, with TRBD2 matching 7 bases. From germline, CDR1 is LGHNT and CDR2 FRNRAP. The CDR3 consists of 13 residues. The V and J ends lost 4 bases and 5 bases, in that order; junction bases with no gene match: 4. The CDR3 DNA sequence: TGTGCTAGTGGTTATACTAGCGATGAGACCCAGTACTTC. As protein: CASGYTSDETQYF. Looking up the rest from reference TRBV12-5 and TRBJ2-5 gives the full variable domain: DARVTQTPRHKVTEMGQEVTMRCQPILGHNTVFWYRQTMMQGLELLAYFRNRAPLDDSGMPKDRFSAEMPDATLATLKIQPSEPRDSAVYFCASGYTSDETQYFGPGTRLLVL.

The chain combines TRBV5-6 with TRBJ2-7, with D unresolved. CDR1 is SGHDT and CDR2 is YYEEEE in the germline V gene. V was trimmed by 4 bases and J by 4 bases, leaving 9 bases between them. This CDR3 contains 12 residues. CDR3: CASSHETYEQYF. The CDR3 DNA is TGTGCCAGCAGCCACGAGACTTACGAGCAGTACTTC. The full variable domain, its missing parts supplied by reference TRBV5-6 and TRBJ2-7, is DAGVTQSPTHLIKTRGQQVTLRCSPKSGHDTVSWYQQALGQGPQFIFQYYEEEERQRGNFPDRFSGHQFPNYSSELNVNALLLGDSALYLCASSHETYEQYFGPGTRLTVT.

The rearrangement joins TRBV28 to TRBJ1-4; TRBD1 might be the D (5 bases). Germline loops: CDR1 MDHEN, CDR2 SYDVKM. V lost 5 bases to trimming and J lost 5 bases, with 15 bases between them. The length of the CDR3 is 15 residues. The CDR3 reads CASSTRQPINEKLFF. The CDR3 DNA is TGTGCCAGCAGTACCAGACAGCCGATAAATGAAAAACTGTTTTTT.

This clone was counted a single time. The genes are TRBV9 and TRBJ2-3, with 14 bases fitting TRBD2. The CDR3 sequence is 17 residues long. V was pared by 4 bases and J by 5 bases, with 9 bases of the junction left unmatched. The V gene's germline CDR1 is SGDLS and CDR2 YYNGEE. In DNA form, the CDR3 reads TGTGCCAGCAGCCGAACCGGGACTAGCGGGGGAATAGATACGCAGTATTTT. Translating gives CASSRTGTSGGIDTQYF.

The V gene is TRBV27, the J gene TRBJ2-5, with 11 positions matching TRBD2. The CDR3 spans 13 residues. Germline lookup yields CDR1 MNHEY and CDR2 SMNVEV (reference sequence). V lost 3 bases to trimming and J lost 11 bases; unmatched junction nucleotides: 5. This CDR3 reads CASSLSSGGYQYF. In DNA, the CDR3 is TGTGCCAGCAGTTTGTCTAGCGGGGGGTATCAGTACTTC.

The chain couples TRBV5-1 to TRBJ1-1; D uncertain. The CDR3 runs to 14 residues. V dropped 0 bases and J dropped 1 base, with 7 bases sitting between them. Germline loops: CDR1 SGHRS, CDR2 YFSETQ. Here the CDR3 reads CASSLETRNTEAFF. CDR3 in DNA: TGCGCCAGCAGCTTGGAGACTCGGAACACTGAAGCTTTCTTT.

This clone was seen a few times. This rearrangement joins TRBV2 to TRBJ2-1; the D gene is possibly TRBD1 (5 bases). This CDR3 is 12 amino acids long. Germline-derived CDR1 and CDR2 are SNHLY and FYNNEI. V was shortened by 7 bases and J by 7 bases, with 11 bases between the two germline ends. The chain's CDR3 is CASNRGWNEQFF. CDR3 bases: TGTGCCAGCAATAGGGGCTGGAATGAGCAGTTCTTC.

The V call is TRBV4-1, the J call TRBJ2-5, with 9 nucleotides matching TRBD2. V gave up 0 bases and J gave up 4 bases; unmatched junction bases: 9. From germline, CDR1 is MGHRA and CDR2 YSYEKL. The CDR3 has 17 residues. The CDR3 here is CASSQDGTSPLGETQYF. CDR3 sequence (DNA): TGCGCCAGCAGCCAAGATGGGACTAGCCCGTTAGGAGAGACCCAGTACTTC.

On this clone itself: Other DNA sequences of this sample code for an identical CDR3. V gene TRBV5-6 combines with J gene TRBJ1-1, with TRBD1 matching 11 bases. Trimming took 0 bases from V and 2 from J; bases not matched to a gene: 0. Looked up from germline, CDR1 is SGHDT and CDR2 is YYEEEE. The CDR3 is 15 residues long. In nucleotides, the CDR3 is TGTGCCAGCAGCTTGGGGACAGGGGGCAACACTGAAGCTTTCTTT. This sequence encodes CASSLGTGGNTEAFF.

V usage is TRBV9 and J usage is TRBJ1-1, with TRBD1 matching 12 bases. The ends lost 3 bases at V and 5 bases at J; junction bases unmatched: 5. This CDR3 spans 15 amino acids. CDR1 and CDR2 (germline): SGDLS, YYNGEE. The chain's CDR3 is CASSEGQGARTEAFF. The CDR3 nucleotides are TGTGCCAGCAGCGAGGGACAGGGGGCCCGTACTGAAGCTTTCTTT.

This clone was observed once. In DNA, the CDR3 is TGTGCCAGCAACACTAGGCAAGGTTGGGCCGGGGAGCTGTTTTTT. This sequence encodes CASNTRQGWAGELFF. The J gene is TRBJ2-2, the V gene TRBV28; D is perhaps TRBD2 (5 bases). The CDR3 totals 15 residues. Trimming left V 7 bases short and J 6 bases short, with 18 bases between. Germline CDR1 is MDHEN and CDR2 is SYDVKM.

This clone was observed a single time. V and J are TRBV9 and TRBJ2-6; no reliable D call. V was trimmed by 2 bases and J by 0 bases, leaving 6 bases between them. Germline V gene lookup returns CDR1 SGDLS and CDR2 YYNGEE. The CDR3 has 15 residues. CDR3 residues: CASSVTASGANVLTF. The CDR3 coding sequence is TGTGCCAGCAGCGTCACAGCCTCTGGGGCCAACGTCCTGACTTTC.

The gene calls are TRBV14 and TRBJ1-1; possible D gene TRBD1, 6 bases. Trimming took off 4 bases at V and 2 bases at J, with 17 bases between the two ends. This CDR3 has 16 residues. From germline, CDR1 is SGHDN and CDR2 FVKESK. CDR3: CASSRNRVGGNTEAFF. The CDR3 nucleotides read TGTGCCAGCAGCCGAAACAGGGTAGGGGGTAACACTGAAGCTTTCTTT.